These T cell receptor beta chains were read from a single sample in a study of shared clonotypes between healthy human individuals. TCRdb keeps only in-frame clones here, not all; method: immunoSEQ multiplex PCR. The sample has about 1.5 million clones; 95% to 99% are singletons. Sample: naive CD4+ T cells sorted from blood. The receptors derive from a man under 40 in good health. Each CDR3 is given with its conserved first and last residue.

v_gene	j_gene	CDR3aa
TRBV7-8	TRBJ2-7	CASSSGLAGGYEQYF
TRBV7-6	TRBJ2-7	CASSISWLAGGRGNEQYF
TRBV28	TRBJ1-1	CASGSQGLNTEAFF
TRBV28	TRBJ2-1	CASSRPTSASGNEQFF
TRBV9	TRBJ2-5	CASSSDRGIGGPRSETQYF
TRBV5-1	TRBJ1-2	CASYREAYGYTF
TRBV19	TRBJ2-1	CASSIRYRANEQFF
TRBV29-1	TRBJ1-2	CTVEGPSYGYTF
TRBV5-1	TRBJ2-5	CASSLGDSPQETQYF
TRBV2	TRBJ1-1	CASSRRVSTEAFF
TRBV7-2	TRBJ2-7	CASSTDRGRTYEQYF
TRBV5-1	TRBJ2-1	CASSFGLTGKSSYNEQFF
TRBV6-5	TRBJ1-2	CASTPGAGGYTF
TRBV7-2	TRBJ2-7	CASSVDRSIYEQYF
TRBV28	TRBJ1-2	CASSFGDRVYGYTF
TRBV6-1	TRBJ2-7	CASSVTGPSYEQYF
TRBV7-2	TRBJ1-2	CASSLSQGNYGYTF
TRBV7-9	TRBJ2-7	CASSFSRGGGTSYEQYF
TRBV5-4	TRBJ1-1	CASSHKPENTEAFF
TRBV9	TRBJ1-5	CASSASGTGQPQHF
TRBV18	TRBJ2-5	CASSPAGTQETQYF
TRBV5-1	TRBJ2-1	CASSLVQLAGGVDEQFF
TRBV7-2	TRBJ2-2	CASSTGLAGVSGELFF
TRBV5-4	TRBJ2-1	CASSLGGSPYNEQFF
TRBV9	TRBJ2-1	CASSVKAGYNEQFF
TRBV27	TRBJ2-7	CASRLSAEYEQYF
TRBV5-5	TRBJ2-3	CASSSSSRVADTQYF
TRBV5-4	TRBJ2-7	CASSLRQVGLEQYF
TRBV7-7	TRBJ2-5	CASSLGGGRGWETQYF
TRBV7-9	TRBJ1-4	CASSFTPEQEKLFF
TRBV5-6	TRBJ2-5	CASSFKWGSPKYQETQYF
TRBV4-2	TRBJ2-6	CASSQASLAGTSSGANVLTF
TRBV29-1	TRBJ1-4	CSVSRGTNEKLFF
TRBV6-6	TRBJ1-4	CASRAPGDREKLFF
TRBV19	TRBJ1-2	CASSIDGGYTF
TRBV5-1	TRBJ1-1	CASSQSASGVLGAFF
TRBV28	TRBJ2-1	CASSLFAGGNEQFF
TRBV7-2	TRBJ1-2	CASSTSRDRDYGYTF
TRBV4-1	TRBJ2-2	CASSRGIQQKNTGELFF
TRBV19	TRBJ2-5	CASSISKLGQETQYF